The 11 T cell receptor beta chains reported below all come from one sample, sequenced in a study of T-cell reconstitution after alpha-beta-depleted transplantation in children. It was with unique molecular identifiers that the TCRbeta library was prepared. A single record per CDR3 protein comes from TCRdb applying MiXCR to the PCR reads. Among around 800,000 distinct CDR3 sequences listed, 15% to 20% were seen once. The source material was PBMCs, mostly from graft donor cells, sampled 360 days after TCRalphabeta/CD19-depleted stem cell transplant. Source of these receptors: a male patient under 18 who had a stem cell transplant for acute lymphoblastic leukemia, so the T cells may come from the graft donor.

The chain links TRBV4-1 to TRBJ2-2; 7 nucleotides match TRBD1. CDR1 and CDR2 from the germline V gene are MGHRA and YSYEKL. The CDR3 is 17 residues long. The ends lost 1 base at V and 5 bases at J; junction bases unmatched: 10. The CDR3 sequence is CASSQGFRGKVTGELFF. The CDR3 DNA follows: TGCGCCAGCAGCCAAGGGTTCAGGGGGAAGGTAACCGGGGAGCTGTTTTTT.

The chain is built from TRBV2 and TRBJ2-7; a possible D gene is TRBD1 (5 bases). CDR3 length: 14 amino acids. V lost 7 bases, J lost 0 bases, and 13 bases lay in between. Germline lookup yields CDR1 SNHLY and CDR2 FYNNEI. The CDR3 protein is CASTGLYSSYEQYF. CDR3 nucleotides: TGTGCCAGCACAGGGCTCTACTCCTCCTACGAGCAGTACTTC.

The chain is built from TRBV29-1 and TRBJ1-1; D perhaps matches TRBD1 (5 bases). The CDR3 is 14 residues long. V dropped 6 bases and J dropped 1 base, with 15 bases sitting between them. The V gene's germline CDR1 is SQVTM and CDR2 ANQGSEA. The CDR3: CSVRDGYSNTEAFF. The CDR3 coding sequence is TGCAGCGTCCGGGACGGCTACTCGAACACTGAAGCTTTCTTT.

V usage is TRBV4-2 and J usage is TRBJ2-2; a weak D match, TRBD2 (5 bases). The CDR3 contains 19 residues. CDR1 and CDR2 from the germline V gene are LGHNA and YNFKEQ. V lost 0 bases, J lost 1 base, and 18 bases lay in between. CDR3 region: CASSQELVISRVNTGELFF. The CDR3 coding sequence is TGTGCCAGCAGCCAAGAGTTAGTCATCTCGCGGGTGAACACCGGGGAGCTGTTTTTT.

The chain has TRBV6-5 and TRBJ1-1, with TRBD1 identical over 8 bases. Per germline, CDR1 MNHEY and CDR2 SVGAGI. Unmatched junction bases numbered 2, after V lost 2 bases and J lost 0 bases. This CDR3 has 15 amino acids. The CDR3 DNA reads TGTGCCAGCAGTTACCGGGGACAGGTGAACACTGAAGCTTTCTTT. Translation gives CASSYRGQVNTEAFF.

Only a few counts were recorded for this clonotype. The chain has TRBV9 and TRBJ2-1; 13 bases line up with TRBD2. Germline CDR1 reads SGDLS; CDR2 reads YYNGEE. V shed 3 bases and J 7 bases; nucleotides not matched to a gene: 7. The CDR3 runs 16 residues. CDR3 residues: CASSAIGLAGANEQFF. In DNA form, the CDR3 reads TGTGCCAGCAGCGCGATCGGACTAGCGGGAGCGAATGAGCAGTTCTTC.

The chain carries TRBV5-1 and TRBJ2-4; 11 bases are a match to TRBD2. This CDR3 contains 19 residues. J was trimmed by 0 bases and V by 4 bases; bases with no gene match: 12. From germline, CDR1 is SGHRS and CDR2 YFSETQ. The CDR3 DNA sequence: TGCGCCAGCAGCCCGCGGTTAGCGGGAGGGGCACTAGCCAAAAACATTCAGTACTTC. This codes for CASSPRLAGGALAKNIQYF.

In its sample, this clonotype was seen a few times. The chain recombines TRBV7-9 with TRBJ2-1, with TRBD1 identical over 7 bases. Germline CDR1 is SEHNR and CDR2 is FQNEAQ (reference sequence). The CDR3 totals 15 residues. V trimming: 7 bases; J trimming: 7 bases; junction bases outside the gene matches: 13. DNA of the CDR3: TGTGCCAGCACAACTTCCGGGACAGCTGATAATGAGCAGTTCTTC. Translation: CASTTSGTADNEQFF.

Only a few counts were recorded for this clonotype. The genes are TRBV20-1 and TRBJ2-5; tentatively, D is TRBD2 (5 bases). Trimming shortened V by 6 bases and J by 1 base, and 12 bases separated the two germline ends. Germline V gene sequence: CDR1 DFQATT, CDR2 SNEGSKA (reference sequence). This CDR3 has 13 residues. In DNA form, the CDR3 reads TGCAGTGCATCCGAGGGCCCCCAAGAGACCCAGTACTTC. Translation: CSASEGPQETQYF.

The rearrangement uses TRBV5-1 and TRBJ2-5; D is undetermined. Germline assignment: CDR1 SGHRS and CDR2 YFSETQ. V lost 7 bases, J lost 5 bases, and 12 bases lay in between. The CDR3 covers 12 residues. The CDR3 sequence: CASEKGPETQYF. CDR3 coding DNA: TGCGCCAGCGAAAAGGGTCCGGAGACCCAGTACTTC.

J is TRBJ1-4 and V is TRBV6-5; D not resolved. This CDR3 is 16 amino acids long. The germline V gene encodes CDR1 MNHEY and CDR2 SVGAGI. Deletions cut 4 bases from V and 0 bases from J, with 12 bases between. CDR3 in amino acids: CASSSDQWATNEKLFF. For the CDR3, the DNA is TGTGCCAGCAGTTCGGACCAGTGGGCAACTAATGAAAAACTGTTTTTT.